The 29 T cell receptor beta chains below come from one sample, sequenced in a study of shared clonotypes between healthy human individuals. Generated by immunoSEQ multiplex PCR, the TCRdb table keeps only in-frame clones and is missing some. The table lists 2 million to 2.5 million clones, approximately 96% of them singletons. Input material: naive CD4+ T cells sorted from blood. Subset defined: CD45RA+ positively selected. These receptors were collected from a man between 18 and 35 years old in good health.

This clone has only one observation. J is TRBJ2-4 and V is TRBV30; 8 bases agree with TRBD1. The CDR3 is 15 residues long. The V gene's germline CDR1 is GTSNPN and CDR2 SVGIG (reference sequence). V lost 5 bases, J lost 1 base, and 7 bases stayed unmatched. CDR3: CAWSDRVRAKNIQYF. DNA of the CDR3: TGTGCCTGGTCGGACAGGGTGAGGGCCAAAAACATTCAGTACTTC. Full variable domain (outside the CDR3, taken from reference TRBV30 and TRBJ2-4): SQTIHQWPATLVQPVGSPLSLECTVEGTSNPNLYWYRQAAGRGLQLLFYSVGIGQISSEVPQNLSASRPQDRQFILSSKKLLLSDSGFYLCAWSDRVRAKNIQYFGAGTRLSVL.

This sequence joins TRBV28 and TRBJ1-4; D is uncertain. The germline V gene has CDR1 MDHEN and CDR2 SYDVKM. Trimming cost V 7 bases and J 5 bases, with 11 bases left between them. CDR3 length: 13 residues. In DNA, the CDR3 is TGTGCCAGCACCCGAGATCGAAATGAAAAACTGTTTTTT. Translation gives CASTRDRNEKLFF. The full variable domain, its missing parts supplied by reference TRBV28 and TRBJ1-4, is DVKVTQSSRYLVKRTGEKVFLECVQDMDHENMFWYRQDPGLGLRLIYFSYDVKMKEKGDIPEGYSVSREKKERFSLILESASTNQTSMYLCASTRDRNEKLFFGSGTQLSVL.

The rearrangement links TRBV25-1 to TRBJ2-5; no reliable D call. Per germline, CDR1 MGHDK and CDR2 SYGVNS. This CDR3 is built from 13 residues. V lost 2 bases, J lost 5 bases, and 9 bases lay in between. This CDR3 reads CASSERMGETQYF. DNA for the CDR3: TGTGCCAGCAGTGAAAGAATGGGTGAGACCCAGTACTTC. Filled out from reference TRBV25-1 and TRBJ2-5, the complete variable domain reads EADIYQTPRYLVIGTGKKITLECSQTMGHDKMYWYQQDPGMELHLIHYSYGVNSTEKGDLSSESTVSRIRTEHFPLTLESARPSHTSQYLCASSERMGETQYFGPGTRLLVL.

About this clone: Other nucleotide sequences in the sample specify the same CDR3. The V call is TRBV18, the J call TRBJ1-1, with a tentative D call TRBD1 (6 bases). This CDR3 has 15 residues. CDR1 is KGHSH and CDR2 is LQKENI in the germline V gene. V was clipped by 2 bases and J by 3 bases, with 13 bases between them. CDR3 DNA sequence: TGTGCCAGCTCACCATTGGCAGGGGCTGACACTGAAGCTTTCTTT. Amino acid sequence: CASSPLAGADTEAFF.

The rearrangement uses TRBV7-9 and TRBJ1-1; the D gene is possibly TRBD1 (5 bases). V shed 2 bases and J shed 4 bases, with 14 bases lying between them. Germline V gene lookup returns CDR1 SEHNR and CDR2 FQNEAQ (reference sequence). This CDR3 has 15 amino acids. In nucleotides, the CDR3 is TGTGCCAGCAGCTTATATGGGGGGGATGGCACTGAAGCTTTCTTT. Its protein product is CASSLYGGDGTEAFF.

The chain has TRBV9 and TRBJ1-5; 10 nucleotides agree with TRBD1. This CDR3 has 15 residues. The V gene end was trimmed by 2 bases and the J gene end by 6 bases; junction bases not matched to a gene: 5. Germline V CDR1 and CDR2: SGDLS, YYNGEE. This CDR3 is CASSVGGTGAQPQHF. As DNA, the CDR3 is TGTGCCAGCAGCGTCGGGGGGACAGGGGCTCAGCCCCAGCATTTT.

About this clone itself: Other DNA sequences in the same sample also yield this CDR3. The chain has TRBV5-1 and TRBJ2-1; D may be TRBD1 (6 bases). This CDR3 comprises 14 residues. Per the germline V gene, CDR1 is SGHRS and CDR2 is YFSETQ. V was trimmed by 2 bases and J by 3 bases, leaving 9 bases between them. CDR3 coding DNA: TGCGCCAGCAGCTTAGGACAGAACTACAATGAGCAGTTCTTC. Encoded protein: CASSLGQNYNEQFF.

V usage is TRBV19 and J usage is TRBJ1-5, with 7 bases aligning to TRBD1. CDR3 length: 16 residues. V lost 4 bases and J lost 4; bases outside the gene matches: 10. Germline V gives CDR1 LNHDA, CDR2 SQIVND (reference sequence). CDR3 loop: CASSREPGQNNQPQHF. The CDR3 bases are TGTGCCAGTAGTAGGGAACCGGGACAGAATAATCAGCCCCAGCATTTT.

V usage is TRBV6-1 and J usage is TRBJ2-1, with D tentatively TRBD2 (7 bases). There are 16 residues in the CDR3. Trimming left V 2 bases short and J 0 bases short, with 11 bases between. Per the germline V gene, CDR1 is MNHNS and CDR2 is SASEGT. CDR3 sequence reads: CASSESRGGSYNEQFF. For the CDR3, the DNA is TGTGCCAGCAGTGAATCAAGGGGGGGCTCCTACAATGAGCAGTTCTTC.

The chain is built from TRBV5-1 and TRBJ1-2, with a tentative D call TRBD1 (6 bases). Germline V lookup: CDR1 SGHRS, CDR2 YFSETQ. Trimming cost V 1 base and J 6 bases, with 13 bases left between them. The CDR3 extends over 14 amino acids. Here the CDR3 reads CASSLTGMGNGYTF. DNA of the CDR3: TGCGCCAGCAGCTTGACAGGGATGGGGAATGGCTACACCTTC.

This clone has just one count. This sequence joins TRBV30 and TRBJ2-3; TRBD2 matches 11 bases. This CDR3 spans 15 amino acids. From germline, CDR1 is GTSNPN and CDR2 SVGIG (reference sequence). Losses at the gene ends were 3 bases for V and 5 bases for J; bases not matched to a gene: 7. The CDR3 DNA follows: TGTGCCTGGAGACTGACTAGCGGGAAAATAGATACGCAGTATTTT. Its translation is CAWRLTSGKIDTQYF.

The J gene is TRBJ1-5, the V gene TRBV2; 12 bases map to TRBD1. Germline V gene data show CDR1 as SNHLY and CDR2 as FYNNEI. V shed 6 bases and J 6 bases; nucleotides not matched to a gene: 3. The CDR3 has 14 residues. CDR3 in amino acids: CASSRDRGLQPQHF. Written as DNA, the CDR3 is TGTGCCAGCAGCCGGGACAGGGGGCTTCAGCCCCAGCATTTT.

V gene TRBV29-1 combines with J gene TRBJ2-5; 7 nucleotides line up with TRBD2. Germline-derived CDR1 and CDR2 are SQVTM and ANQGSEA. The CDR3 contains 10 residues. The V and J ends lost 4 bases and 12 bases, in that order; junction bases with no gene match: 5. CDR3 nucleotide sequence: TGCAGCGTTGGGGCGGGGGTTGAGTACTTC. This translates into CSVGAGVEYF.

The CDR3 loop reads CASSGDSQETQYF. CDR3 nucleotide sequence: TGTGCCAGCAGTGGGGACAGCCAAGAGACCCAGTACTTC. This chain uses TRBV6-6 with TRBJ2-5; 7 positions agree with TRBD1. V shed 5 bases and J 1 base; nucleotides not matched to a gene: 1. This CDR3 is built from 13 residues. The germline V gene has CDR1 MNHNY and CDR2 SVGAGI (reference sequence).

The chain recombines TRBV10-3 with TRBJ2-2; D ambiguous. V shed 9 bases and J shed 4 bases, with 12 bases lying between them. Germline V gene lookup returns CDR1 ENHRY and CDR2 SYGVKD. The CDR3 loop spans 13 amino acids. CDR3 in DNA: TGTGCCATGTGTGATCAGCTCACCGGGGAGCTGTTTTTT. It translates to CAMCDQLTGELFF.

This CDR3 is CAIAIGQGSTGELFF. The CDR3 region has the DNA TGTGCCATCGCAATAGGACAGGGGAGCACCGGGGAGCTGTTTTTT. This chain links TRBV10-3 with TRBJ2-2, with 9 bases fitting TRBD1. V was pared by 8 bases and J by 4 bases, with 8 bases of the junction left unmatched. The CDR3 is 15 amino acids. Germline lookup yields CDR1 ENHRY and CDR2 SYGVKD.

The genes are TRBV30 and TRBJ2-3; D is unclear. V lost 8 bases, J lost 6 bases, and 9 bases lay in between. Germline lookup yields CDR1 GTSNPN and CDR2 SVGIG (reference sequence). CDR3 length: 10 residues. CDR3 DNA sequence: TGTGCCCTCTCCGCCGATACGCAGTATTTT. Translated: CALSADTQYF.

The chain couples TRBV15 to TRBJ2-5, with 9 bases identical to TRBD2. After removal of 8 bases from V and 5 bases from J, the junction contained 9 bases not matched to a gene. Germline V gene sequence: CDR1 LNHNV, CDR2 YYDKDF (reference sequence). The CDR3 covers 14 residues. CDR3 DNA: TGTGCCACCGTGGCGGGAGGGCCGGGGGAGACCCAGTACTTC. The encoded protein is CATVAGGPGETQYF.

The chain employs TRBV19 and TRBJ2-7, with D tentatively TRBD1 or TRBD2 (5 bases each). V lost 4 bases to trimming and J lost 3 bases, with 10 bases between them. Germline V gene sequence: CDR1 LNHDA, CDR2 SQIVND (reference sequence). The CDR3 runs 13 residues. Written as DNA, the CDR3 is TGTGCCAGTAGTAATCGGGACGGCTACGAGCAGTACTTC. This gives the protein CASSNRDGYEQYF.

With respect to this clone: Additional DNA sequences in this sample encode the identical CDR3. The rearrangement joins TRBV18 to TRBJ2-7; weak D call: TRBD1 (5 bases). V lost 2 bases, J lost 2 bases, and 10 bases lay in between. The germline CDR1 and CDR2 sequences are KGHSH and LQKENI. This CDR3 is built from 14 residues. CDR3 amino acids: CASSPSQGPYEQYF. Here the CDR3 DNA reads TGTGCCAGCTCACCATCCCAGGGCCCCTACGAGCAGTACTTC.

The V gene is TRBV10-3, the J gene TRBJ1-5; possibly TRBD1 for D (6 bases). The assigned J gene may be wrong: the sequence end matches TRBJ2-3 better. The germline V gene has CDR1 ENHRY and CDR2 SYGVKD. The CDR3 is made up of 16 amino acids. CDR3 region: CAISESQGKGNQPQYF. The DNA of the CDR3 is TGTGCCATCAGTGAGTCCCAGGGGAAGGGCAATCAGCCCCAGTATTTT.

DNA of the CDR3: TGTGCCAGCAGCTTGACTCCTCTGGAGGCACCCCTCCACTTT. It is translated as CASSLTPLEAPLHF. This rearrangement joins TRBV5-4 to TRBJ1-6, with D hard to call. V was trimmed by 1 base and J by 11 bases, leaving 13 bases between them. The CDR3 spans 14 residues. Per germline, CDR1 SGHNT and CDR2 YYREEE (reference sequence). Full variable domain (missing parts from reference TRBV5-4 and TRBJ1-6): ETGVTQSPTHLIKTRGQQVTLRCSSQSGHNTVSWYQQALGQGPQFIFQYYREEENGRGNFPPRFSGLQFPNYSSELNVNALELDDSALYLCASSLTPLEAPLHFGNGTRLTVT.

The chain has TRBV6-6 and TRBJ2-7; D gene uncertain. CDR1 MNHNY and CDR2 SVGAGI come from the germline V gene (reference sequence). V lost 6 bases, J lost 4 bases, and 16 bases lay in between. The CDR3 loop spans 14 amino acids. CDR3 protein: CASSTYLDGYEQYF. CDR3 nucleotides: TGTGCCAGCAGCACCTACCTAGACGGGTACGAGCAGTACTTC.

The chain is built from TRBV6-6 and TRBJ2-7, with 9 bases aligning to TRBD2. This CDR3 has 13 residues. V lost 8 bases to trimming and J lost 2 bases; unmatched junction nucleotides: 4. From germline, CDR1 is MNHNY and CDR2 SVGAGI (reference sequence). The CDR3 is CASAIAGAYEQYF. The CDR3, as DNA: TGTGCCAGCGCAATAGCGGGAGCCTACGAGCAGTACTTC.

The genes are TRBV30 and TRBJ1-5; D perhaps matches TRBD1 (6 bases). The CDR3 is made up of 14 amino acids. Trimming pared 4 bases from V and 6 bases from J, leaving 16 bases between. Germline assignment: CDR1 GTSNPN and CDR2 SVGIG (reference sequence). The CDR3 loop is CAWTPGQLSQPQHF. The CDR3 nucleotides read TGTGCCTGGACCCCCGGACAGTTGAGTCAGCCCCAGCATTTT. The full variable domain, with the rest looked up from reference TRBV30 and TRBJ1-5, is SQTIHQWPATLVQPVGSPLSLECTVEGTSNPNLYWYRQAAGRGLQLLFYSVGIGQISSEVPQNLSASRPQDRQFILSSKKLLLSDSGFYLCAWTPGQLSQPQHFGDGTRLSIL.

V usage is TRBV5-1 and J usage is TRBJ2-7; 8 bases are a match to TRBD1. Germline values: CDR1 SGHRS, CDR2 YFSETQ. Germline trimming cut 4 bases from V and 3 bases from J; bases unmatched to any gene: 12. The CDR3 runs 16 residues. The CDR3 DNA follows: TGCGCCAGCAGCCCCGACAGGGGTCGGCTTTTCTACGAGCAGTACTTC. It codes for CASSPDRGRLFYEQYF.

This CDR3 is CASSLTGGMRNEKLFF. As DNA, the CDR3 is TGTGCCAGCAGCCTTACAGGGGGCATGAGGAATGAAAAACTGTTTTTT. This chain joins TRBV7-9 and TRBJ1-4; 9 bases are a match to TRBD1. Germline values: CDR1 SEHNR, CDR2 FQNEAQ (reference sequence). CDR3 size: 16 residues. Germline trimming cut 5 bases from V and 5 bases from J; bases unmatched to any gene: 9.

This chain uses TRBV30 with TRBJ2-3; TRBD1 or TRBD2 may be the D gene (6 bases each). Germline lookup yields CDR1 GTSNPN and CDR2 SVGIG (reference sequence). V lost 2 bases and J lost 2, with 14 bases in between. This CDR3 has 15 amino acids. CDR3 nucleotides: TGTGCCTGGAGTAAGCTCGGGGGCCCCACAGATACGCAGTATTTT. Its translation: CAWSKLGGPTDTQYF.

Comments on this clone: The sample holds other DNA sequences that translate to the same CDR3. The chain is built from TRBV7-9 and TRBJ1-1; the D gene is possibly TRBD1 (5 bases). Trimming removed 7 bases at V and 1 base at J, with 16 bases between. The CDR3 is 15 residues long. CDR1 and CDR2 from the germline V gene are SEHNR and FQNEAQ (reference sequence). The CDR3 DNA is TGTGCCAGCACCCCGACCGGGACCGGGAACACTGAAGCTTTCTTT. It codes for CASTPTGTGNTEAFF.